This T cell receptor (beta chain) emerged from a study of T cell responses to AZD1222 COVID-19 vaccine. This table comes from immunoSEQ multiplex PCR, and its TCRdb copy is limited to in-frame clones, with some not included. This table holds around 94,000 clones, 86% found once. On this clone itself: The antigen remains undetermined.

Whole-study findings and limits: Clonal diversity was possibly underestimated, and the donors were mostly white British, with more females.

The CDR3 spans 13 residues. Germline trimming cut 4 bases from V and 3 bases from J; bases unmatched to any gene: 2. CDR1 is SGHVS and CDR2 is FQNEAQ in the germline V gene. This TCR was recovered from an adult in good health. This rearrangement joins TRBV7-8 to TRBJ1-2; 7 nucleotides match TRBD1. Here the sequenced sample was peripheral blood, taken on day 0 of AZD1222 vaccination. CDR3: CASSSTGYYGYTF. Here the CDR3 DNA reads TGTGCCAGCAGCTCGACAGGGTACTATGGCTACACCTTC.